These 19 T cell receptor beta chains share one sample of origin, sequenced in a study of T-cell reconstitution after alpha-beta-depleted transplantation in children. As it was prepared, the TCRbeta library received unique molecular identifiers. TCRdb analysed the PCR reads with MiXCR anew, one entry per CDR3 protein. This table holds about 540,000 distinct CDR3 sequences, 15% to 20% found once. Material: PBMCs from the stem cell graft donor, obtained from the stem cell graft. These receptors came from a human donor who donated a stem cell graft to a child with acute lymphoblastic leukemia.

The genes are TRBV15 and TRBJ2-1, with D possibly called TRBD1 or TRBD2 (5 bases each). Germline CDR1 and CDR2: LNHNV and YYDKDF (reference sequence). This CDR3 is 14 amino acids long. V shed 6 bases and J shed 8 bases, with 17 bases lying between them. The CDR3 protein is CATSKGRTFDEQFF. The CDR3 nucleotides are TGTGCCACCAGTAAGGGGCGGACTTTCGATGAGCAGTTCTTC. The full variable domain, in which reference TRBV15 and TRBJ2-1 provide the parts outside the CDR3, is DAMVIQNPRYQVTQFGKPVTLSCSQTLNHNVMYWYQQKSSQAPKLLFHYYDKDFNNEADTPDNFQSRRPNTSFCFLDIRSPGLGDTAMYLCATSKGRTFDEQFFGPGTRLTVL.

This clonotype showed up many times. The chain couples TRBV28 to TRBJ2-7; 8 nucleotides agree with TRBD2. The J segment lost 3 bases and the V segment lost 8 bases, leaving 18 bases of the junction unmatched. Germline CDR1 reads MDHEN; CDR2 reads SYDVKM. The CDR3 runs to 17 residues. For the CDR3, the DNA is TGTGCCAGCCTTTCAAGTGGGATGGCTAGCGGGTTCTACGAGCAGTACTTC. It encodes CASLSSGMASGFYEQYF.

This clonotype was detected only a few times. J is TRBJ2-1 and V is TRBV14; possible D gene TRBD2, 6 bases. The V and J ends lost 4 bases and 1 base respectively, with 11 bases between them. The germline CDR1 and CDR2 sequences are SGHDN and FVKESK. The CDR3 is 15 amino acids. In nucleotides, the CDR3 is TGTGCCAGCAGCCGGACACTAGCATCCTACAATGAGCAGTTCTTC. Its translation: CASSRTLASYNEQFF.

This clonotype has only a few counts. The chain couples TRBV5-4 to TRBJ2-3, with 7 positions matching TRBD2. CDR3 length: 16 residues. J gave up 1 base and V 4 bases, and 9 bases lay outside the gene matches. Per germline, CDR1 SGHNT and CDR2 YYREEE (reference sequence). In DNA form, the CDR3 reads TGTGCCAGCAGCCCCTGGGCTAGCGGCCGCACAGATACGCAGTATTTT. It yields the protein CASSPWASGRTDTQYF.

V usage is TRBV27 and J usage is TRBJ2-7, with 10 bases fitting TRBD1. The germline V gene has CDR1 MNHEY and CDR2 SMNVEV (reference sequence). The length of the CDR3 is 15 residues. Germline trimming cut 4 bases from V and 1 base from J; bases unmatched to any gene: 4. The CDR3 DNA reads TGTGCCAGCAGTTCGGGGACAGGGGTATCCTACGAGCAGTACTTC. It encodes CASSSGTGVSYEQYF.

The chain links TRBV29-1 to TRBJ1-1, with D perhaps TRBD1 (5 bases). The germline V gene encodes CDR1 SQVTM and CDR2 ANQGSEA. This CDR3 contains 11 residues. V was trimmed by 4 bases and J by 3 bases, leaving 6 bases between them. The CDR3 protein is CSVGQYTEAFF. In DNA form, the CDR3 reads TGCAGCGTTGGACAGTACACTGAAGCTTTCTTT.

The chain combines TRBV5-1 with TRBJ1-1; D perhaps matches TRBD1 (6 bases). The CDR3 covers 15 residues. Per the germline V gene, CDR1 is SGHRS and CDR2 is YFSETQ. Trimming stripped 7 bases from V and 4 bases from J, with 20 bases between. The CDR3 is CASVPGGAMGTEAFF. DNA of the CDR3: TGCGCCAGCGTACCGGGGGGGGCGATGGGCACTGAAGCTTTCTTT.

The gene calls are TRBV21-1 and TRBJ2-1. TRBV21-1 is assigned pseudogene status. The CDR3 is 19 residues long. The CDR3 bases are TGTGCCAGCAGCTCCCAACGGTCGATTGGGGTACGCTCCTACAATGAGCAGTTCTTC. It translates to CASSSQRSIGVRSYNEQFF.

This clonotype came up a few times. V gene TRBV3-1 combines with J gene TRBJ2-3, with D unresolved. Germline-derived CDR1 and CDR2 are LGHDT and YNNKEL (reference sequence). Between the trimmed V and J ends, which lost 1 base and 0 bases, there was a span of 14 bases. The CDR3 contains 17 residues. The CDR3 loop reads CASSQGEGFRSTDTQYF. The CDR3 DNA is TGTGCCAGCAGCCAAGGGGAAGGCTTTCGCAGCACAGATACGCAGTATTTT.

CDR3 sequence: CASSLEPVSSYNEQFF. The CDR3 DNA reads TGTGCCAGCAGCTTAGAACCGGTTAGCTCCTACAATGAGCAGTTCTTC. V gene TRBV7-6 combines with J gene TRBJ2-1, with unresolved D. The CDR3 totals 16 residues. Trimming left V 1 base short and J 0 bases short, with 10 bases between. Germline V gene sequence: CDR1 SGHVS, CDR2 FNYEAQ.

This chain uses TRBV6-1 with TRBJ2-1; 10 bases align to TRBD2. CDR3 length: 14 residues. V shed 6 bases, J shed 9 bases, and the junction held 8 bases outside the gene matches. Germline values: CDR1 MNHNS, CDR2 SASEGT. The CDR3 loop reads CASRSGAGGFEQFF. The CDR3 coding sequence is TGTGCCAGCAGATCAGGAGCGGGAGGGTTTGAGCAGTTCTTC.

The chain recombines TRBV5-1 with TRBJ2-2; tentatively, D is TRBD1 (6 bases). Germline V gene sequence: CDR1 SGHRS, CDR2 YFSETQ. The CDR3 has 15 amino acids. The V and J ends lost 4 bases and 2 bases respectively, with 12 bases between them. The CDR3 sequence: CASSQDSVNTGELFF. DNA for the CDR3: TGCGCCAGCAGCCAGGACAGCGTAAACACCGGGGAGCTGTTTTTT.

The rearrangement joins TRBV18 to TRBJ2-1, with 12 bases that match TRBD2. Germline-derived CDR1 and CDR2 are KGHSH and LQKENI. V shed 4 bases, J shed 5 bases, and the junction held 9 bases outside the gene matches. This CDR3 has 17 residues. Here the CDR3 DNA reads TGTGCCAGCTCACGATTTCCCGGGACTAGCGGGCACAATGAGCAGTTCTTC. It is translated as CASSRFPGTSGHNEQFF.

CDR3 region: CASGLVLGRMSSYEQYF. CDR3 DNA sequence: TGTGCTAGTGGTTTGGTATTGGGGCGGATGAGCTCCTACGAGCAGTACTTC. V gene TRBV12-5 combines with J gene TRBJ2-7; tentative D call: TRBD1 (5 bases). This CDR3 contains 17 residues. V was clipped by 0 bases and J by 0 bases, with 15 bases between them. Looked up from germline, CDR1 is LGHNT and CDR2 is FRNRAP.

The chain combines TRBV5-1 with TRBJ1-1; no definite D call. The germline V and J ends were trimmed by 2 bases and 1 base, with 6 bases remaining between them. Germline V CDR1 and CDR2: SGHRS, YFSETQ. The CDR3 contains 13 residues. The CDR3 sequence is CASSFAENTEAFF. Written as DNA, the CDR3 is TGCGCCAGCAGCTTTGCGGAGAACACTGAAGCTTTCTTT.

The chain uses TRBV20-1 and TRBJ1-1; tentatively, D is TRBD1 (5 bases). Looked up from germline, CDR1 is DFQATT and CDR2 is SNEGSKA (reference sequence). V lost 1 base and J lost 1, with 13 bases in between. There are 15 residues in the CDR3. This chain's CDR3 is CSARALGRENTEAFF. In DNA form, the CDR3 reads TGCAGTGCTAGAGCCTTGGGACGGGAGAACACTGAAGCTTTCTTT.

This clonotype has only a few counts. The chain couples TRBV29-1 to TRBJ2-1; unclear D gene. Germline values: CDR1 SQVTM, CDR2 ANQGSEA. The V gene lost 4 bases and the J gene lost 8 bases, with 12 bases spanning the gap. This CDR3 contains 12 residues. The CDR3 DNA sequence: TGCAGCGTTGGTTGGCGGTCGGATGAGCAGTTCTTC. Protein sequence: CSVGWRSDEQFF.

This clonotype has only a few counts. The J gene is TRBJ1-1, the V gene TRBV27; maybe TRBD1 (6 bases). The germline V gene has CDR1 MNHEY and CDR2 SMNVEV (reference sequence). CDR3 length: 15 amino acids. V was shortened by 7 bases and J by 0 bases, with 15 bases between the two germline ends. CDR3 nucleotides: TGTGCCAGCAAAACCTTACAGGGTATGAACACTGAAGCTTTCTTT. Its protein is CASKTLQGMNTEAFF.

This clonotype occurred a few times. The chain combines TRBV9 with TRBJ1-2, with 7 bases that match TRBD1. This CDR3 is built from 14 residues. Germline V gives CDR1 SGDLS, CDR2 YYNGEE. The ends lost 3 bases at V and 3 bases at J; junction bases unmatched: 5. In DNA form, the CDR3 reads TGTGCCAGCAGCGCTAACAGGGGCTACTATGGCTACACCTTC. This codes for CASSANRGYYGYTF.